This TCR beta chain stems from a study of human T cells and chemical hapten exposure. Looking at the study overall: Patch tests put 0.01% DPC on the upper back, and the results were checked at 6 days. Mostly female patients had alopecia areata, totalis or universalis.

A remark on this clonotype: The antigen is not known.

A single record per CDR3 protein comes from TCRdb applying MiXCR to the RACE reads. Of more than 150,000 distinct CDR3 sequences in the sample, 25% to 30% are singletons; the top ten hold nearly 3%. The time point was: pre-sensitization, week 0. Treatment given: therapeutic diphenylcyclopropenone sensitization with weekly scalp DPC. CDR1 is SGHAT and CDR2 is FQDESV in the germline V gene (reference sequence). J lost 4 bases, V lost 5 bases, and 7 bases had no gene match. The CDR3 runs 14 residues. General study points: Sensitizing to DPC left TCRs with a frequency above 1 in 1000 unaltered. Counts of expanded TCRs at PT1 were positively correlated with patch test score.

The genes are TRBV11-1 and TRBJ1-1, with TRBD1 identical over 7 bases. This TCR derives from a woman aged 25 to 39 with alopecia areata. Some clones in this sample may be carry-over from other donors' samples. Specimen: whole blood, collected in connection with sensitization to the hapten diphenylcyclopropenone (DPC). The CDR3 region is CASSIGGLSTEAFF. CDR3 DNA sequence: TGTGCCAGCAGCATAGGGGGCCTGAGCACTGAAGCTTTCTTT.